This TCR beta chain is drawn from a study of T-cell memory formation after mild COVID-19. TCRdb re-called the 5' RACE reads through MiXCR, storing one row per CDR3 protein. The sample includes hundreds of thousands of distinct CDR3 sequences, roughly 17% of them seen just once. Germline CDR1 is SGHTA and CDR2 is FQGNSA. The CDR3 runs 16 residues. The V and J ends lost 0 bases and 2 bases respectively, with 8 bases between them. The chain recombines TRBV7-2 with TRBJ2-6, with D unclear. Material for sequencing was PBMCs or a T cell subset sorted from them (not recorded which). The clonotype comes from a man between 18 and 35 years old who had mild COVID-19 (a few samples of this study predate the infection). Cell type and time point are not known. The CDR3 reads CASSLAPVAGANVLTF. CDR3 nucleotides: TGTGCCAGCAGCTTAGCCCCGGTCGCTGGGGCCAACGTCCTGACTTTC.